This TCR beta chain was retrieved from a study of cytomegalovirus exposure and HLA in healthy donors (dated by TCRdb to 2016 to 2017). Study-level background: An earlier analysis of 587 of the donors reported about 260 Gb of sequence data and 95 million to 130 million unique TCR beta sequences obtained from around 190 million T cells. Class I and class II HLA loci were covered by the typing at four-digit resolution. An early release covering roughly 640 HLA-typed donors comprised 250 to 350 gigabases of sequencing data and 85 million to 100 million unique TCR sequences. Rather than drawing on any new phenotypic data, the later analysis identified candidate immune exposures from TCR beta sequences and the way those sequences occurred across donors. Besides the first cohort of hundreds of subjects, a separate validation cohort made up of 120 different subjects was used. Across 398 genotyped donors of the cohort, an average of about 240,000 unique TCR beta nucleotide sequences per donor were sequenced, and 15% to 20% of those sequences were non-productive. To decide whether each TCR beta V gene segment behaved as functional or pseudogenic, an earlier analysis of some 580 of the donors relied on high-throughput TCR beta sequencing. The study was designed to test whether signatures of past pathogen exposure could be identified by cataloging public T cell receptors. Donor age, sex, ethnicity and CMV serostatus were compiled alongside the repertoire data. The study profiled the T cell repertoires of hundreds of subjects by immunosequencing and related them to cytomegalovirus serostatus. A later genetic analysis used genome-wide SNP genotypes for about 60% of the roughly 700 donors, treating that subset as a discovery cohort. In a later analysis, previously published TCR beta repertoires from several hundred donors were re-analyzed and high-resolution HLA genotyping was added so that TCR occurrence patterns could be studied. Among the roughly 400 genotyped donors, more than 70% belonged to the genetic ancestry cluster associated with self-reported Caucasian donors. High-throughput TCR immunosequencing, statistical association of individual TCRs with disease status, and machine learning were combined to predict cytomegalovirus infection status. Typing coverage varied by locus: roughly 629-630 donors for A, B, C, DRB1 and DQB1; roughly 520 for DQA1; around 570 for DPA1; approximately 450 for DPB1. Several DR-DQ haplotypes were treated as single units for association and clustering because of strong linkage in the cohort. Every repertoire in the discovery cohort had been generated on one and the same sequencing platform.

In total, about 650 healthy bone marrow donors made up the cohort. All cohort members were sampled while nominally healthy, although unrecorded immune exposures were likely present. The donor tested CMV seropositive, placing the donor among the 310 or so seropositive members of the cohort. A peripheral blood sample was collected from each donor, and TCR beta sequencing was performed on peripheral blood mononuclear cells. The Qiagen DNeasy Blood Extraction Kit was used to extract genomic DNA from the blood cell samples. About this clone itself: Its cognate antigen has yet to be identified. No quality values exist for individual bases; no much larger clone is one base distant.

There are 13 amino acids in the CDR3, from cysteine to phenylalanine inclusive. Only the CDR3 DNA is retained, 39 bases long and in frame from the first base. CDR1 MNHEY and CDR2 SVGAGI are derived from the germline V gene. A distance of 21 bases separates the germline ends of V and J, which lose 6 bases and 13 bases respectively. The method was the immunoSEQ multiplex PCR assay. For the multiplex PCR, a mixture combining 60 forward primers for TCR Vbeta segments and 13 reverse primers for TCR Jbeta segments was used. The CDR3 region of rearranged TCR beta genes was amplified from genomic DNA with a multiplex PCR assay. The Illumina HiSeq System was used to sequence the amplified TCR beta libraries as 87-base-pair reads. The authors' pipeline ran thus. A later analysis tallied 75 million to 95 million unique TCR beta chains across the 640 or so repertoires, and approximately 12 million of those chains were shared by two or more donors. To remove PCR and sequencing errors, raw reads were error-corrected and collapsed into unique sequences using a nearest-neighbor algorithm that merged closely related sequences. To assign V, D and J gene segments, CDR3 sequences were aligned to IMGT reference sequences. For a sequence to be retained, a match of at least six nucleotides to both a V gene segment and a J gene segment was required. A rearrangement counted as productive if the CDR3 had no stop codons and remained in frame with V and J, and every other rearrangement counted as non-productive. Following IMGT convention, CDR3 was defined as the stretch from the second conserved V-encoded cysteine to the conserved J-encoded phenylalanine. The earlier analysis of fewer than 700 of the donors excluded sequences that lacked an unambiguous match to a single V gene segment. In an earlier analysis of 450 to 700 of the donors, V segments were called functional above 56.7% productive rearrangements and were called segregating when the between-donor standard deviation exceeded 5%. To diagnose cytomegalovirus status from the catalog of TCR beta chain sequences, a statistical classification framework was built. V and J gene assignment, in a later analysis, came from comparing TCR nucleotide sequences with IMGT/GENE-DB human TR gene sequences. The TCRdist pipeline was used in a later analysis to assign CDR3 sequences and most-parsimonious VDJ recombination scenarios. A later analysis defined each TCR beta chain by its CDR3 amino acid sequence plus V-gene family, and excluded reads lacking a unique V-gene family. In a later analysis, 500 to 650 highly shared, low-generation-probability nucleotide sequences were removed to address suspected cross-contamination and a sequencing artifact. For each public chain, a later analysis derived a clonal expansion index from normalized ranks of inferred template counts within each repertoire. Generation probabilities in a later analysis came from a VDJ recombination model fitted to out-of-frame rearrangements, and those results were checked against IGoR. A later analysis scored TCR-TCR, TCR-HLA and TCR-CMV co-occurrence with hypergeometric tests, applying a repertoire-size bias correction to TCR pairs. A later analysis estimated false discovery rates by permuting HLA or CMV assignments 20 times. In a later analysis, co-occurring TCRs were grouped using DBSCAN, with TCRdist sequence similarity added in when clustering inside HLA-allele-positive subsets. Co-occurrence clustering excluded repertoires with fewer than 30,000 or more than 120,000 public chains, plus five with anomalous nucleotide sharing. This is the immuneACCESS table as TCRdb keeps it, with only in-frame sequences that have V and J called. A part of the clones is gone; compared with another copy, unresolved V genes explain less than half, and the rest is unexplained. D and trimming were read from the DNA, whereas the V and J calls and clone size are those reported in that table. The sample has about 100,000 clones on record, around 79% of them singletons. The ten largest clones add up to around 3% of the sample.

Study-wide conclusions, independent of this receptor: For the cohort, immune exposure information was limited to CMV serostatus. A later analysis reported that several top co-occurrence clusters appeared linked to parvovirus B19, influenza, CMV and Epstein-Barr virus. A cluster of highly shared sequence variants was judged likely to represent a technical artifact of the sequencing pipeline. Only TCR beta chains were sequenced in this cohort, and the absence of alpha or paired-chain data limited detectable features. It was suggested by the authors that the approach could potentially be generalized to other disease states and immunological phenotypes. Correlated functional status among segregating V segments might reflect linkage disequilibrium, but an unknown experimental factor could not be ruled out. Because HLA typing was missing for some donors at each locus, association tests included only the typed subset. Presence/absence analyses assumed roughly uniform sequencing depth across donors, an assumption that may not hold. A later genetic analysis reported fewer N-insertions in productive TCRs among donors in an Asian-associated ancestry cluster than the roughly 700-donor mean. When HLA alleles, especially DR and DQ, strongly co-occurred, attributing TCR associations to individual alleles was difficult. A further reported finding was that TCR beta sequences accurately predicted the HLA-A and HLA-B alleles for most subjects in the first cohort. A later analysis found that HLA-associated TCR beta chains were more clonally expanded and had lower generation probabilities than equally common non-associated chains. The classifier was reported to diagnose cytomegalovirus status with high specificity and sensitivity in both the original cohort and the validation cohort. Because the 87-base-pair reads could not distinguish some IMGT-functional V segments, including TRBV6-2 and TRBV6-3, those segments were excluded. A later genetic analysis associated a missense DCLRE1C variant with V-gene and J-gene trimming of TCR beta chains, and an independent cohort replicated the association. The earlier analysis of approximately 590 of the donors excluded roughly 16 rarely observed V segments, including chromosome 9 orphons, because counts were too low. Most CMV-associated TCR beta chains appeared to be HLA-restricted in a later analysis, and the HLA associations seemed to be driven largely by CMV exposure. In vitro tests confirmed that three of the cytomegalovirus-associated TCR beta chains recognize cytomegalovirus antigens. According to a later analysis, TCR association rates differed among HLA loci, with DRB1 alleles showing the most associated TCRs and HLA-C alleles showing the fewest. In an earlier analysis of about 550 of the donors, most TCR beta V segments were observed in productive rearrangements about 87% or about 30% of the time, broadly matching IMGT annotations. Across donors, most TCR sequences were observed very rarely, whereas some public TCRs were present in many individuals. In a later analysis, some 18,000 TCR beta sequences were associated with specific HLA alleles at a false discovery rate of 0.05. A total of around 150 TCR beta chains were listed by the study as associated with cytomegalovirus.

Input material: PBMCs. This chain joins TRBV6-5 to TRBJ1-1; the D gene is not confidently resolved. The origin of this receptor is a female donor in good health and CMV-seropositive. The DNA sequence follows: TGTGCCAGCAGCCGAGACGTACGAGACGGAGTTTTCTTT. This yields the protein CASSRDVRDGVFF.